Given below is one T cell receptor (beta chain) in context. The CDR3 has 14 residues. Germline V CDR1 and CDR2: MNHEY, SMNVEV (reference sequence). V lost 2 bases to trimming and J lost 5 bases; unmatched junction nucleotides: 6. This sample is part of a study of human T cells and chemical hapten exposure. Noted time point: patch test 1, 2 weeks after DPC sensitization. Noted treatment: therapeutic diphenylcyclopropenone sensitization with weekly scalp DPC. Patients had alopecia, were aged 18 to 70, and were not pregnant. Total RNA was extracted from unfractionated whole blood. The library tagged each cDNA molecule with unique molecular identifiers. TCRdb called the RACE reads again in MiXCR, with one record for every CDR3 protein. The data show some 380,000 distinct CDR3 sequences, around 5% seen once.

This sequence was found in a woman aged 45-65 years with alopecia areata. Some clones in this sample may be carry-over from other donors' samples. The material was whole blood, obtained in connection with sensitization to the hapten diphenylcyclopropenone (DPC). The genes are TRBV27 and TRBJ2-7, with TRBD1 matching over 7 bases. The CDR3: CASSLRQGVDEQYF. The DNA of the CDR3 is TGTGCCAGCAGTTTAAGACAGGGCGTGGACGAGCAGTACTTC.